These 2 T cell receptor beta chains originate from one sample sequenced in a study of CD8 T cells in Susac syndrome. An input of about 0.45 to 1 ug of RNA was subjected to reverse transcription using random hexamers. MiXCR, run by TCRdb on the immunoSEQ multiplex PCR reads, gives a single entry per CDR3 protein. The sample has around 80,000 distinct CDR3 sequences, just under 95% seen once. Material for sequencing was CD8+ T cells from PBMCs. The origin of the receptors is a human donor in good health.

The rearrangement uses TRBV13 and TRBJ2-2; D is ambiguous. Germline CDR1 reads PRHDT; CDR2 reads FYEKMQ (reference sequence). CDR3 length equals 14 residues. V gave up 5 bases and J gave up 2 bases, with 9 bases separating them. This CDR3 reads CASSEGKNTGELFF. The DNA of the CDR3 is TGTGCCAGCAGCGAAGGGAAAAACACCGGGGAGCTGTTTTTT.

The chain couples TRBV7-9 to TRBJ1-1, with TRBD1 identical over 7 bases. There are 12 residues in the CDR3. The V gene's germline CDR1 is SEHNR and CDR2 FQNEAQ (reference sequence). V gave up 4 bases and J gave up 8 bases; unmatched junction bases: 4. The CDR3 loop is CASSSVDREAFF. For the CDR3, the DNA is TGTGCCAGCAGCTCGGTGGACAGGGAAGCTTTCTTT.